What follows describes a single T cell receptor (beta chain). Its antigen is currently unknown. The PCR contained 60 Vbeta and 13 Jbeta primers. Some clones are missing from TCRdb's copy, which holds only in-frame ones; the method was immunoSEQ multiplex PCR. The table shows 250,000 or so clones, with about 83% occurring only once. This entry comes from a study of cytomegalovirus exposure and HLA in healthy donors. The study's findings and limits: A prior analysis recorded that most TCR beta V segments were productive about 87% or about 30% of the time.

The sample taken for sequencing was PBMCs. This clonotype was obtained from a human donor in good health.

DNA of the CDR3: TGTGCCTGGAGCCGTTTCCATCTTCCGGGACTAGCTCGTAATGAGCAGTTCTTC. Its translation: CAWSRFHLPGLARNEQFF. The chain recombines TRBV30 with TRBJ2-1, with 9 bases lining up with TRBD2. The V gene's germline CDR1 is GTSNPN and CDR2 SVGIG (reference sequence). CDR3 length equals 18 residues. The V gene end was trimmed by 3 bases and the J gene end by 7 bases; junction bases not matched to a gene: 19.